This T cell receptor (beta chain) stems from a study of technical replicates of blood from a handful of donors. Profiling relied on immunoSEQ multiplex PCR, and the TCRdb table lists in-frame clones only, not all of them. Among tens of thousands of clones listed, approximately 93% were seen once. Sequencing input: T cells isolated from PBMCs. The TCR comes from a human donor in good health.

The CDR3, as DNA: TGCGCCAGCAGCCAAGAGACAGGGGGCTGGCACACTGAAGCTTTCTTT. Translating it yields CASSQETGGWHTEAFF. This chain links TRBV4-1 with TRBJ1-1, with 10 bases fitting TRBD1. Germline V CDR1 and CDR2: MGHRA, YSYEKL. The CDR3 runs to 16 residues. V lost 0 bases and J lost 3; bases outside the gene matches: 4.